Shown below are 27 T cell receptor beta chains from a single sample sequenced in a study of cytomegalovirus exposure and HLA in healthy donors. Libraries were prepared by immunoSEQ multiplex PCR; TCRdb keeps only in-frame clonotypes and omits some of them. The data contain roughly 100,000 clones, about 95% of them singletons. The material sequenced was PBMCs. The receptor source for this set is a woman aged 18-29 years in good health and CMV-seronegative.

For the CDR3, the DNA is TGTGCCATCAGTGAGTCGAGCCTTAACTATGGCTACACCTTC. Translated, it gives CAISESSLNYGYTF. V usage is TRBV10-3 and J usage is TRBJ1-2; D ambiguous. Trimming removed 0 bases at V and 1 base at J, with 6 bases between. Germline-derived CDR1 and CDR2 are ENHRY and SYGVKD. This CDR3 contains 14 residues.

The J gene is TRBJ2-3, the V gene TRBV7-2; TRBD2 aligns across 10 bases. With 5 bases clipped from V and 6 bases from J, the junction kept 11 bases outside the gene matches. Germline V gene data show CDR1 as SGHTA and CDR2 as FQGNSA. This CDR3 spans 16 amino acids. CDR3 in amino acids: CASSAQPAGGRDTQYF. CDR3 in DNA: TGTGCCAGCAGCGCCCAACCAGCGGGGGGGCGGGATACGCAGTATTTT.

The V gene is TRBV5-4, the J gene TRBJ1-3; 10 bases fit TRBD1. Germline loops: CDR1 SGHNT, CDR2 YYREEE (reference sequence). The length of the CDR3 is 15 residues. With 4 bases clipped from V and 2 bases from J, the junction kept 3 bases outside the gene matches. The CDR3 DNA sequence: TGTGCCAGCAGCGTCGGGACAGGGGCTGGAAACACCATATATTTT. Translating gives CASSVGTGAGNTIYF.

The V and J genes are TRBV11-2 and TRBJ2-7; D not certain. Trimming cost V 0 bases and J 1 base, with 10 bases left between them. CDR1 is SGHAT, CDR2 FQNNGV, per germline. This CDR3 has 15 amino acids. CDR3 protein: CASSLDRGSSYEQYF. Written as DNA, the CDR3 is TGTGCCAGCAGCTTAGATCGCGGCAGTTCCTACGAGCAGTACTTC.

The V gene is TRBV5-4, the J gene TRBJ1-2; D gene ambiguous. The germline CDR1 and CDR2 sequences are SGHNT and YYREEE (reference sequence). V was clipped by 3 bases and J by 3 bases, with 12 bases between them. There are 14 residues in the CDR3. CDR3 nucleotides: TGTGCCAGCAGCTCGGGATCTTTTGACTATGGCTACACCTTC. This codes for CASSSGSFDYGYTF.

The chain uses TRBV2 and TRBJ2-3; D gene uncertain. CDR1 is SNHLY, CDR2 FYNNEI, per germline. Trimming cost V 2 bases and J 3 bases, with 9 bases left between them. The CDR3 contains 14 residues. Written as DNA, the CDR3 is TGTGCCAGCAGTGAATTGGTCAGGACAGATACGCAGTATTTT. Translating it yields CASSELVRTDTQYF.

CDR3 region: CASSQVATGASYGYTF. Here the CDR3 DNA reads TGCGCCAGCAGCCAAGTCGCGACAGGGGCCTCCTATGGCTACACCTTC. J is TRBJ1-2 and V is TRBV4-1; 8 bases fit TRBD1. Germline V gives CDR1 MGHRA, CDR2 YSYEKL. With 1 base clipped from V and 4 bases from J, the junction kept 8 bases outside the gene matches. The CDR3 spans 16 residues.

The chain employs TRBV5-1 and TRBJ1-2, with 11 positions matching TRBD1. The CDR3 is made up of 15 amino acids. Germline V gene sequence: CDR1 SGHRS, CDR2 YFSETQ. J lost 5 bases, V lost 4 bases, and 7 bases had no gene match. CDR3 nucleotide sequence: TGCGCCAGCAGCCTACAGGACAGGGGGCTTTATGGCTACACCTTC. It translates to CASSLQDRGLYGYTF.

The gene calls are TRBV9 and TRBJ1-5; D not resolved. With 4 bases removed from V and 2 bases from J, the gap between germline ends came to 7 bases. Germline CDR1 reads SGDLS; CDR2 reads YYNGEE. This CDR3 spans 13 amino acids. CDR3 in DNA: TGTGCCAGCAGCCCTGCGGGCAATCAGCCCCAGCATTTT. It encodes CASSPAGNQPQHF.

The V gene is TRBV10-3, the J gene TRBJ1-5; 8 nucleotides align to TRBD1. J was trimmed by 4 bases and V by 8 bases; bases with no gene match: 4. This CDR3 region has 13 residues. CDR1 ENHRY and CDR2 SYGVKD come from the germline V gene. In nucleotides, the CDR3 is TGTGCCATCGGTGGACAGGGTAATCAGCCCCAGCATTTT. Encoded protein: CAIGGQGNQPQHF.

The chain is built from TRBV6-5 and TRBJ1-1; unclear D gene. Trimming pared 5 bases from V and 8 bases from J, leaving 9 bases between. This CDR3 comprises 11 residues. Germline V gene lookup returns CDR1 MNHEY and CDR2 SVGAGI. The CDR3 protein is CASSRGLEAFF. The CDR3 DNA reads as TGTGCCAGCAGTCGAGGGCTGGAAGCTTTCTTT.

This clone was seen once. The CDR3 bases are TGTGCCAGCAGCCGACAGGCTTCCTACGAGCAGTACTTC. This translates into CASSRQASYEQYF. V gene TRBV6-5 combines with J gene TRBJ2-7, with D possibly TRBD1 on 6 matching bases. The CDR3 runs 13 residues. Trimming took off 6 bases at V and 1 base at J, with 10 bases between the two ends. From germline, CDR1 is MNHEY and CDR2 SVGAGI.

This clone was detected only once. V gene TRBV5-4 combines with J gene TRBJ2-7; 14 nucleotides align to TRBD2. This CDR3 contains 16 residues. CDR1 is SGHNT, CDR2 YYREEE, per germline (reference sequence). V lost 4 bases to trimming and J lost 4 bases; unmatched junction nucleotides: 7. CDR3 nucleotide sequence: TGTGCCAGCAGCCCTGGGACTAGCGGGGGAGGGTACGAGCAGTACTTC. This codes for CASSPGTSGGGYEQYF.

The genes are TRBV30 and TRBJ2-5, with a tentative D call TRBD1 (6 bases). This CDR3 is built from 15 residues. Germline V gene data show CDR1 as GTSNPN and CDR2 as SVGIG (reference sequence). Trimming took 0 bases from V and 5 from J, leaving 16 bases between them. The CDR3 sequence is CAWSVNVGGRETQYF. Here the CDR3 DNA reads TGTGCCTGGAGTGTAAATGTAGGGGGTCGGGAGACCCAGTACTTC.

This sequence joins TRBV2 and TRBJ1-2; D gene ambiguous. The V end was cut by 3 bases, the J end by 8 bases, with 4 bases between. Looked up from germline, CDR1 is SNHLY and CDR2 is FYNNEI. This CDR3 contains 10 residues. Here the CDR3 DNA reads TGTGCCAGCAGTGATCGGGGCTACACCTTC. This codes for CASSDRGYTF.

There are a few counts of this clone. This rearrangement joins TRBV5-6 to TRBJ2-1; 9 bases map to TRBD2. CDR1 is SGHDT and CDR2 is YYEEEE in the germline V gene. V trimming: 2 bases; J trimming: 6 bases; junction bases outside the gene matches: 6. This CDR3 spans 15 amino acids. The CDR3 sequence is CASSLGAGGLNEQFF. CDR3 DNA sequence: TGTGCCAGCAGCTTAGGAGCGGGGGGTCTCAATGAGCAGTTCTTC.

This rearrangement joins TRBV2 to TRBJ1-1; 7 nucleotides match TRBD1. CDR1 SNHLY and CDR2 FYNNEI come from the germline V gene. V trimming: 2 bases; J trimming: 3 bases; junction bases outside the gene matches: 3. This CDR3 spans 14 amino acids. The CDR3 loop reads CASSESTGDTEAFF. The DNA of the CDR3 is TGTGCCAGCAGTGAAAGTACAGGGGACACTGAAGCTTTCTTT.

The chain recombines TRBV4-1 with TRBJ1-2; a weak D match, TRBD1 (6 bases). The V gene's germline CDR1 is MGHRA and CDR2 YSYEKL. V was shortened by 2 bases and J by 5 bases, with 12 bases between the two germline ends. CDR3 size: 14 residues. CDR3 sequence: CASSQTTGSYGYTF. CDR3 DNA sequence: TGCGCCAGCAGCCAAACCACAGGGTCATATGGCTACACCTTC.

V is TRBV6-5 and J is TRBJ2-7; 8 positions match TRBD2. This CDR3 spans 13 amino acids. After removal of 6 bases from V and 6 bases from J, the junction contained 7 bases not matched to a gene. Germline V gene data show CDR1 as MNHEY and CDR2 as SVGAGI. In DNA, the CDR3 is TGTGCCAGCAGGGCCGGGGCGGGGGGCGAGCAGTACTTC. The encoded protein is CASRAGAGGEQYF.

The V and J genes are TRBV5-8 and TRBJ1-2, with 7 positions matching TRBD1. The germline gives CDR1 SGHTS, CDR2 YDEGEE. The CDR3 has 14 amino acids. The junction had 5 bases not matched to a gene; V was cut back by 4 bases and J by 2 bases. The CDR3 DNA reads TGTGCCAGCAGCAACACAGGGGCCAACTATGGCTACACCTTC. Translated: CASSNTGANYGYTF.

The CDR3 sequence is CSVGTGTQWGNQPQHF. The CDR3 DNA follows: TGCAGCGTCGGGACAGGAACCCAATGGGGCAATCAGCCCCAGCATTTT. The rearrangement links TRBV29-1 to TRBJ1-5, with 8 bases lining up with TRBD1. The J segment lost 2 bases and the V segment lost 6 bases, leaving 12 bases of the junction unmatched. The CDR3 runs 16 residues. The V gene's germline CDR1 is SQVTM and CDR2 ANQGSEA.

The V and J genes are TRBV30 and TRBJ2-7; perhaps TRBD1 as D (6 bases). V was trimmed by 2 bases and J by 2 bases, leaving 10 bases between them. The CDR3 spans 13 residues. The germline V gene encodes CDR1 GTSNPN and CDR2 SVGIG (reference sequence). This CDR3 is CAWSSHRAYEQYF. CDR3 bases: TGTGCCTGGAGTTCTCACAGGGCCTACGAGCAGTACTTC.

This chain joins TRBV19 and TRBJ2-1; D remains unclear. Germline CDR1 reads LNHDA; CDR2 reads SQIVND (reference sequence). This CDR3 is 14 amino acids long. Between the trimmed V and J ends, which lost 3 bases and 0 bases, there was a span of 6 bases. This CDR3 is CASSMQSSYNEQFF. In nucleotides, the CDR3 is TGTGCCAGTAGTATGCAGTCCTCCTACAATGAGCAGTTCTTC.

The V and J genes are TRBV7-9 and TRBJ2-3; D not resolved. Germline loops: CDR1 SEHNR, CDR2 FQNEAQ (reference sequence). Trimming removed 7 bases at V and 2 bases at J, with 7 bases between. The CDR3 spans 12 residues. The CDR3 nucleotides read TGTGCCAGCAACAGAGACACAGATACGCAGTATTTT. Amino acids: CASNRDTDTQYF.

The rearrangement links TRBV9 to TRBJ2-1, with D possibly TRBD1 on 6 matching bases. Trimming pared 1 base from V and 1 base from J, leaving 12 bases between. Germline-derived CDR1 and CDR2 are SGDLS and YYNGEE. This CDR3 has 16 residues. The CDR3 loop reads CASSVQGTGSYNEQFF. The CDR3 DNA reads as TGTGCCAGCAGCGTACAGGGGACGGGGTCCTACAATGAGCAGTTCTTC.

The J gene is TRBJ1-1, the V gene TRBV7-2; TRBD1 agrees at 7 bases. The CDR3 spans 17 residues. The junction had 17 bases not matched to a gene; V was cut back by 5 bases and J by 5 bases. Germline V gene sequence: CDR1 SGHTA, CDR2 FQGNSA. Written as DNA, the CDR3 is TGTGCCAGCAGCATTTATTCAGGGGGGACCCTGGGTACTGAAGCTTTCTTT. Translation gives CASSIYSGGTLGTEAFF.

The V call is TRBV9, the J call TRBJ2-5, with 11 nucleotides matching TRBD2. Germline lookup yields CDR1 SGDLS and CDR2 YYNGEE. The V gene end was trimmed by 0 bases and the J gene end by 2 bases; junction bases not matched to a gene: 9. CDR3 length: 18 amino acids. This CDR3 reads CASSVGNSGRAGQETQYF. CDR3 DNA: TGTGCCAGCAGCGTAGGAAATAGCGGGAGGGCCGGGCAAGAGACCCAGTACTTC. The full variable domain, its missing parts supplied by reference TRBV9 and TRBJ2-5, is DSGVTQTPKHLITATGQRVTLRCSPRSGDLSVYWYQQSLDQGLQFLIQYYNGEERAKGNILERFSAQQFPDLHSELNLSSLELGDSALYFCASSVGNSGRAGQETQYFGPGTRLLVL.